A single sample is the source of the 17 T cell receptor beta chains below, sequenced in a study of blood T cells in healthy people across ages. A second PCR, run for about 7 to 11 cycles, used a sample-barcoded 5' primer plus a J-beta primer mix. In TCRdb, the 5' RACE reads were re-called with MiXCR into one record per CDR3 protein. The sample holds about 830,000 distinct CDR3 sequences, approximately 67% seen once. The sample consisted of blood. All receptors come from a man aged 25 to 40 in good health.

This CDR3 is CASRDGTGGNQPQHF. The CDR3, as DNA: TGTGCCAGCAGGGATGGGACAGGGGGCAATCAGCCCCAGCATTTT. The rearrangement uses TRBV6-6 and TRBJ1-5; 10 nucleotides agree with TRBD1. The CDR3 runs 15 residues. V lost 6 bases and J lost 2; bases outside the gene matches: 4. Germline CDR1 MNHNY, CDR2 SVGAGI (reference sequence).

The chain is built from TRBV27 and TRBJ2-1; 10 positions agree with TRBD1. The length of the CDR3 is 17 residues. J gave up 7 bases and V 0 bases, and 9 bases lay outside the gene matches. Germline lookup yields CDR1 MNHEY and CDR2 SMNVEV (reference sequence). In DNA form, the CDR3 reads TGTGCCAGCAGTTTATCGGGGTGGGACAGGGGATTGAATGAGCAGTTCTTC. Protein: CASSLSGWDRGLNEQFF.

The gene calls are TRBV4-3 and TRBJ2-7; 8 bases are a match to TRBD1. CDR3 length: 14 amino acids. Germline loops: CDR1 LGHNA, CDR2 YSLEER. The V gene end was trimmed by 6 bases and the J gene end by 3 bases; junction bases not matched to a gene: 7. CDR3 sequence (DNA): TGCGCCAGCAGACTGACGGACAGGGACTACGAGCAGTACTTC. Protein product: CASRLTDRDYEQYF.

The chain couples TRBV5-1 to TRBJ1-6; D is undetermined. Trimming cost V 1 base and J 6 bases, with 17 bases left between them. This CDR3 spans 17 amino acids. Germline V gives CDR1 SGHRS, CDR2 YFSETQ. DNA of the CDR3: TGCGCCAGCAGCTTGACCTCTGGTAGTTTGGGTAATTCACCCCTCCACTTT. Translated, it gives CASSLTSGSLGNSPLHF.

This chain joins TRBV18 and TRBJ1-1; 7 bases match TRBD1. V lost 3 bases, J lost 3 bases, and 4 bases stayed unmatched. CDR1 and CDR2 (germline): KGHSH, LQKENI. The CDR3 has 14 residues. In DNA, the CDR3 is TGTGCCAGCTCACCCCAGGGGGGTGACACTGAAGCTTTCTTT. It yields the protein CASSPQGGDTEAFF.

The chain links TRBV7-3 to TRBJ1-4; the match to TRBD1 covers 9 bases. Germline V gives CDR1 SGHTA, CDR2 FQGTGA. The CDR3 totals 19 residues. J lost 2 bases, V lost 2 bases, and 12 bases had no gene match. CDR3 sequence reads: CASSLPLGQGLFTNEKLFF. The CDR3 nucleotides read TGTGCCAGCAGCTTACCCCTGGGACAGGGACTTTTTACTAATGAAAAACTGTTTTTT.

J is TRBJ2-5 and V is TRBV29-1; D gene unclear. Trimming removed 4 bases from V and 2 bases from J, with 14 bases in between. This CDR3 region has 14 residues. Germline values: CDR1 SQVTM, CDR2 ANQGSEA. The CDR3 DNA follows: TGCAGCGTTGGGGTCTCGCCAGCTCAAGAGACCCAGTACTTC. Amino acids: CSVGVSPAQETQYF.

The J gene is TRBJ2-1, the V gene TRBV7-2; D is uncertain. The CDR3 is 17 amino acids. V was pared by 5 bases and J by 13 bases, with 30 bases between. Germline V lookup: CDR1 SGHTA, CDR2 FQGNSA. CDR3 amino acids: CASSQNGGAHRGETQFF. CDR3 DNA sequence: TGTGCCAGCAGCCAAAACGGCGGAGCACACAGAGGAGAGACCCAGTTCTTC.

The rearrangement links TRBV7-8 to TRBJ1-2; 7 bases are shared with TRBD1. V shed 5 bases and J 8 bases; nucleotides not matched to a gene: 8. The CDR3 runs to 13 residues. Germline-derived CDR1 and CDR2 are SGHVS and FQNEAQ. CDR3 amino acids: CASSLGTADGYTF. In DNA form, the CDR3 reads TGTGCCAGCAGCCTTGGGACAGCTGACGGCTACACCTTC.

Comments on this clonotype: A read error may be the cause here, since a much bigger clone is one base away. The chain uses TRBV18 and TRBJ2-4; a possible D gene is TRBD2 (5 bases). The DNA end is a closer match to TRBJ2-7, so the J assignment may be wrong. This CDR3 spans 12 amino acids. Germline V gives CDR1 KGHSH, CDR2 LQKENI. The CDR3 DNA is TGTGCCAGCGCACCGGACTTGGGCGAGCAGTACTTC. This encodes CASAPDLGEQYF.

In DNA form, the CDR3 reads TGTGCCAGCCACCATAGGGGTTCGGAGACCCAGTACTTC. This gives the protein CASHHRGSETQYF. V is TRBV7-9 and J is TRBJ2-5, with D perhaps TRBD1 (5 bases). CDR3 size: 13 residues. Germline V gene data show CDR1 as SEHNR and CDR2 as FQNEAQ (reference sequence). Trimming removed 8 bases from V and 5 bases from J, with 15 bases in between.

The rearrangement uses TRBV4-3 and TRBJ2-4; D perhaps matches TRBD2 (5 bases). Gene TRBJ2-1 matches the end of the DNA better, so the J call may be wrong. Germline lookup yields CDR1 LGHNA and CDR2 YSLEER. CDR3 length: 14 amino acids. This CDR3 reads CASSPRRGSAEQFF. CDR3 sequence (DNA): TGCGCCAGCAGCCCCCGCAGAGGGTCGGCCGAGCAGTTCTTC.

The gene calls are TRBV4-1 and TRBJ1-2, with 8 bases identical to TRBD1. The CDR3 runs to 15 residues. V shed 0 bases and J 4 bases; nucleotides not matched to a gene: 4. Germline lookup yields CDR1 MGHRA and CDR2 YSYEKL. CDR3 region: CASSQELQGVYGYTF. The CDR3 DNA is TGCGCCAGCAGCCAAGAACTACAGGGGGTCTATGGCTACACCTTC.

The chain links TRBV28 to TRBJ2-7; D is perhaps TRBD1 or TRBD2 (5 bases each). Trimming shortened V by 7 bases and J by 0 bases, and 19 bases separated the two germline ends. This CDR3 is 16 amino acids long. Germline V CDR1 and CDR2: MDHEN, SYDVKM. CDR3 DNA sequence: TGTGCCAGCACAGGGTTGGGAGACTATCTCTCCTACGAGCAGTACTTC. This gives the protein CASTGLGDYLSYEQYF.

The J gene is TRBJ2-3, the V gene TRBV27; D gene unclear. The CDR3 extends over 16 amino acids. Germline loops: CDR1 MNHEY, CDR2 SMNVEV (reference sequence). V was pared by 7 bases and J by 14 bases, with 31 bases between. The CDR3 sequence is CASKPSQIRSPPRGYF. The CDR3 bases are TGTGCCAGCAAGCCCTCACAGATACGCAGTCCCCCCCGCGGGTATTTT.

The chain recombines TRBV11-2 with TRBJ2-7; D may be TRBD1 (5 bases). Trimming took 3 bases from V and 4 from J, leaving 13 bases between them. Germline-derived CDR1 and CDR2 are SGHAT and FQNNGV. The CDR3 runs 14 residues. This chain's CDR3 is CASSLGRSRYEQYF. CDR3 sequence (DNA): TGTGCCAGCAGCTTGGGGCGGAGTAGGTACGAGCAGTACTTC.

The gene calls are TRBV20-1 and TRBJ2-1; D ambiguous. V was clipped by 4 bases and J by 5 bases, with 3 bases between them. CDR1 DFQATT and CDR2 SNEGSKA come from the germline V gene (reference sequence). This CDR3 has 10 residues. CDR3 residues: CSAKDNEQFF. CDR3 bases: TGCAGTGCTAAGGACAATGAGCAGTTCTTC.